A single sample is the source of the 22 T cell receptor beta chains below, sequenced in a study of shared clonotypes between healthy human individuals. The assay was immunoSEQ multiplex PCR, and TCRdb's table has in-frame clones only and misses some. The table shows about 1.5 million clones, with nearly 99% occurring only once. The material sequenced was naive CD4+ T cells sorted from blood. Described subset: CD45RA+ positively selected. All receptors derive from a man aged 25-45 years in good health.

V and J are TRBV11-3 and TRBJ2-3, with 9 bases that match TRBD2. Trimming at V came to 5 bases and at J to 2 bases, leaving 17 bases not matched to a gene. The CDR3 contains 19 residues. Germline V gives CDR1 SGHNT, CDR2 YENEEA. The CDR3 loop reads CASSPGGWGLAETTDTQYF. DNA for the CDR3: TGTGCCAGCAGCCCCGGCGGGTGGGGACTAGCAGAAACCACAGATACGCAGTATTTT.

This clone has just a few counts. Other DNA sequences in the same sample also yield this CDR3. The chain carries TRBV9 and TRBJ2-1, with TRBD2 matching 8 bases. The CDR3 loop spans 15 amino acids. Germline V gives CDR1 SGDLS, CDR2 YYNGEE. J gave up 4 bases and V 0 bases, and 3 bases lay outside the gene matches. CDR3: CASSVDSGRYNEQFF. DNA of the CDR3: TGTGCCAGCAGCGTAGACAGCGGGAGATACAATGAGCAGTTCTTC.

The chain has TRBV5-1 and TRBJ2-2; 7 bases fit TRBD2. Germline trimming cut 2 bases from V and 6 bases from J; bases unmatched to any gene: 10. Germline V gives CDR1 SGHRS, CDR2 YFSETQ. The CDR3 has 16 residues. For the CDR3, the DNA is TGCGCCAGCAGCTTTTTAGCGGGCGCAATCCCCGGGGAGCTGTTTTTT. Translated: CASSFLAGAIPGELFF. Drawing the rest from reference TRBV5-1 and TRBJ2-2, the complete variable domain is KAGVTQTPRYLIKTRGQQVTLSCSPISGHRSVSWYQQTPGQGLQFLFEYFSETQRNKGNFPGRFSGRQFSNSRSEMNVSTLELGDSALYLCASSFLAGAIPGELFFGEGSRLTVL.

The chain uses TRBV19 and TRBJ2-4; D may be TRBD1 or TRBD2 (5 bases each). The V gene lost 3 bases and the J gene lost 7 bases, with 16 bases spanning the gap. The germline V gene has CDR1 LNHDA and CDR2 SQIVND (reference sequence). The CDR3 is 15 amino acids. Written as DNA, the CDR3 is TGTGCCAGTAGTATTCGGGGATCTGGGGGTAACATTCAGTACTTC. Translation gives CASSIRGSGGNIQYF.

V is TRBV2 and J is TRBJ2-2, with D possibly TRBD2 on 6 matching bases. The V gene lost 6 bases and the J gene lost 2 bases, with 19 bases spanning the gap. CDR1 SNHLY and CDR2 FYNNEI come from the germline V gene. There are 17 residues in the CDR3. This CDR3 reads CASRTGLTPTNTGELFF. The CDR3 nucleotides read TGTGCCAGCAGGACGGGACTGACCCCTACTAACACCGGGGAGCTGTTTTTT.

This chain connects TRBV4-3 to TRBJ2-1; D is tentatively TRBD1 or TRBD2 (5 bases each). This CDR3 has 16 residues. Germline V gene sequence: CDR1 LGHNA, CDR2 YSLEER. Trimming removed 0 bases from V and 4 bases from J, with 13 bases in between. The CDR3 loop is CASSQDPGPEYNEQFF. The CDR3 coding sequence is TGCGCCAGCAGCCAAGATCCGGGACCTGAATACAATGAGCAGTTCTTC.

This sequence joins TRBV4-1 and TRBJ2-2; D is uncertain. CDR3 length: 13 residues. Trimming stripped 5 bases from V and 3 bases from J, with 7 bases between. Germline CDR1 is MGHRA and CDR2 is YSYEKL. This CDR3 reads CASSALDTGELFF. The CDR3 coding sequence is TGCGCCAGCAGCGCTCTTGACACCGGGGAGCTGTTTTTT.

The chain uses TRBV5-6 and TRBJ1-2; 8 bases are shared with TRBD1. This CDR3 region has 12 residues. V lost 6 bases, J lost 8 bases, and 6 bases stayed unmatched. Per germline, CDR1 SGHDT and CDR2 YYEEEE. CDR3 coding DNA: TGTGCCAGCACCAGGGGGCCGGGAGGCTACACCTTC. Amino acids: CASTRGPGGYTF.

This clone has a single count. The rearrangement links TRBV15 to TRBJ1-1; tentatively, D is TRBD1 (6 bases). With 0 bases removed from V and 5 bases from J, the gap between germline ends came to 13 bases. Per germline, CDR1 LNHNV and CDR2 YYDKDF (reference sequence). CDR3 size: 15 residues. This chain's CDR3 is CATSRERGVGTEAFF. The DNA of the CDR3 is TGTGCCACCAGCAGAGAGAGGGGGGTAGGGACTGAAGCTTTCTTT.

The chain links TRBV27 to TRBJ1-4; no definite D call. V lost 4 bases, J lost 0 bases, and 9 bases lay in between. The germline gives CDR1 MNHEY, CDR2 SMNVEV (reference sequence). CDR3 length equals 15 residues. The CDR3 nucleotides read TGTGCCAGCAGTTCCCACGGAGCAACTAATGAAAAACTGTTTTTT. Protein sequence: CASSSHGATNEKLFF.

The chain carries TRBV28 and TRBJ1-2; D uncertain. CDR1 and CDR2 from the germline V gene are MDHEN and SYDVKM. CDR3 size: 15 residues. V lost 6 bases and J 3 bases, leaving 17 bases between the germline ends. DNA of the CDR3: TGTGCCAGCAGAACTGGCCCCCGGGGAGACTATGGCTACACCTTC. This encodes CASRTGPRGDYGYTF.

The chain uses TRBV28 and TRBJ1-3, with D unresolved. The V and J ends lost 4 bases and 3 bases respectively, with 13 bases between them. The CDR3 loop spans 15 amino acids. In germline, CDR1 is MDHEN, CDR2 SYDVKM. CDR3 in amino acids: CASSYGRLSGNTIYF. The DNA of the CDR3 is TGTGCCAGCAGTTATGGACGGCTAAGTGGAAACACCATATATTTT.

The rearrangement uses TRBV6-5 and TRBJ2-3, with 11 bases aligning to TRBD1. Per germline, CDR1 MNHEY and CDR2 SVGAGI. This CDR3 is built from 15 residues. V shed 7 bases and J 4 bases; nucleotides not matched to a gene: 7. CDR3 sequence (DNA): TGTGCCAGCACTCCCCCGGGACAGGGGGCAGATACGCAGTATTTT. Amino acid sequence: CASTPPGQGADTQYF.

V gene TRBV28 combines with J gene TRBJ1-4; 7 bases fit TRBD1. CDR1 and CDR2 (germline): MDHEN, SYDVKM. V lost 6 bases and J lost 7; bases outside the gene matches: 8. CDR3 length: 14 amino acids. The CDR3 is CASRETGRGEKLFF. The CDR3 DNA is TGTGCCAGCAGGGAGACAGGGAGAGGTGAAAAACTGTTTTTT.

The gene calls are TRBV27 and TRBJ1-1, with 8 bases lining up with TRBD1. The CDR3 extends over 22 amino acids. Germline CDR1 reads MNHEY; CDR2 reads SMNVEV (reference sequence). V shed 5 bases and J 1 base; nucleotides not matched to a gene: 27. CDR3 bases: TGTGCCAGCAGTCCCTTATCCCCGCGGCTCGAGGACAGGGTAAGGGGGAACACTGAAGCTTTCTTT. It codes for CASSPLSPRLEDRVRGNTEAFF.

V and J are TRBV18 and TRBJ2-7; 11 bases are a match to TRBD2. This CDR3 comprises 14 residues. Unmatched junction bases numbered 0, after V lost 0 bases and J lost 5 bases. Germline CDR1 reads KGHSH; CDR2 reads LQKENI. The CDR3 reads CASSPPGLADEQYF. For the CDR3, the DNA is TGTGCCAGCTCACCACCGGGACTAGCGGACGAGCAGTACTTC. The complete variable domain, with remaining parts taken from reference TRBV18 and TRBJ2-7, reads NAGVMQNPRHLVRRRGQEARLRCSPMKGHSHVYWYRQLPEEGLKFMVYLQKENIIDESGMPKERFSAEFPKEGPSILRIQQVVRGDSAAYFCASSPPGLADEQYFGPGTRLTVT.

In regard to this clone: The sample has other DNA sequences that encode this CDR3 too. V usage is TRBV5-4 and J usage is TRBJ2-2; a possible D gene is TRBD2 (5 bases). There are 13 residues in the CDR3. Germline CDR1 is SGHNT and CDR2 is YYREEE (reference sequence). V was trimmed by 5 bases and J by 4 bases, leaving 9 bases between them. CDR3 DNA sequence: TGTGCCAGCAGACGGGGAAGCACCGGGGAGCTGTTTTTT. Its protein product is CASRRGSTGELFF. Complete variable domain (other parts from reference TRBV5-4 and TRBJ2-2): ETGVTQSPTHLIKTRGQQVTLRCSSQSGHNTVSWYQQALGQGPQFIFQYYREEENGRGNFPPRFSGLQFPNYSSELNVNALELDDSALYLCASRRGSTGELFFGEGSRLTVL.

The CDR3, as DNA: TGTGCCAGCAGCTGGGGACAGGGTATGGCTTTCTTT. It yields the protein CASSWGQGMAFF. The chain combines TRBV13 with TRBJ1-1, with TRBD1 identical over 9 bases. The V segment lost 4 bases and the J segment 11 bases; nucleotides outside the gene matches: 5. The germline V gene has CDR1 PRHDT and CDR2 FYEKMQ (reference sequence). The CDR3 contains 12 residues.

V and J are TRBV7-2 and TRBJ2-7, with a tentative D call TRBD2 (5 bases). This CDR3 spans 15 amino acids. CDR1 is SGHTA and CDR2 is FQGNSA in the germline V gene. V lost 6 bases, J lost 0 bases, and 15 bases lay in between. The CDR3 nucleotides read TGTGCCAGCAGATTTGGACTTCTGAGCTCCTACGAGCAGTACTTC. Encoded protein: CASRFGLLSSYEQYF.

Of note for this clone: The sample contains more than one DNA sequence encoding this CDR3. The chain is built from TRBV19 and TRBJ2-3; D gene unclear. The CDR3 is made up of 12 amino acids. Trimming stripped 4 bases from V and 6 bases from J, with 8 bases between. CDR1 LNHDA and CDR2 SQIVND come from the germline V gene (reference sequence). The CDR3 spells CASSRTPDTQYF. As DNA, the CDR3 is TGTGCCAGTAGTAGGACGCCTGATACGCAGTATTTT.

The CDR3 DNA follows: TGTGCCAGCAGTATAGGACTAGCGGGAGATGGTACGCAGTATTTT. The encoded protein is CASSIGLAGDGTQYF. This chain links TRBV6-5 with TRBJ2-3; 13 bases fit TRBD2. The CDR3 is made up of 15 amino acids. Germline V gives CDR1 MNHEY, CDR2 SVGAGI. After removal of 5 bases from V and 8 bases from J, the junction contained 7 bases not matched to a gene.

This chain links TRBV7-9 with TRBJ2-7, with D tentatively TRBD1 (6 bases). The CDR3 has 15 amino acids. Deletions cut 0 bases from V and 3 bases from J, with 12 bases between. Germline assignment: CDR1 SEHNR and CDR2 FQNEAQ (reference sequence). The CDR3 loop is CASSLAGAGIYEQYF. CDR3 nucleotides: TGTGCCAGCAGCTTAGCGGGGGCAGGGATCTACGAGCAGTACTTC.